The 28 T cell receptor beta chains presented below share a single source sample, sequenced in a study of blood T cell repertoires in COVID-19. The table came from immunoSEQ multiplex PCR; TCRdb's copy has only in-frame clones and leaves some out. The sample lists about 300,000 clones; about nine tenths were seen once. What was sequenced was peripheral blood. Receptors originate from a woman aged 45-65 years with COVID-19, enrolled during active disease.

The V call is TRBV29-1, the J call TRBJ2-3; 9 nucleotides line up with TRBD2. The length of the CDR3 is 16 residues. V lost 1 base and J lost 6; bases outside the gene matches: 11. Germline loops: CDR1 SQVTM, CDR2 ANQGSEA. CDR3 region: CSVEGGGRALLDTQYF. The CDR3 nucleotides read TGCAGCGTTGAAGGGGGCGGGAGGGCCCTCTTGGATACGCAGTATTTT.

This chain joins TRBV30 and TRBJ1-6; D call uncertain. Germline V gives CDR1 GTSNPN, CDR2 SVGIG (reference sequence). The CDR3 has 13 residues. Trimming pared 4 bases from V and 11 bases from J, leaving 15 bases between. The CDR3 nucleotides are TGTGCCTGGAATAGTAGTCCGAATGCACCCCTCCACTTT. The encoded protein is CAWNSSPNAPLHF.

The chain combines TRBV7-8 with TRBJ2-3; 12 positions match TRBD2. The ends lost 1 base at V and 1 base at J; junction bases unmatched: 9. This CDR3 has 19 amino acids. The germline CDR1 and CDR2 sequences are SGHVS and FQNEAQ. This chain's CDR3 is CASSLGGLAGWGGTDTQYF. DNA of the CDR3: TGTGCCAGCAGCTTAGGAGGACTAGCGGGATGGGGCGGCACAGATACGCAGTATTTT.

The rearrangement joins TRBV7-2 to TRBJ2-2, with 13 bases that match TRBD2. V lost 2 bases and J lost 4; bases outside the gene matches: 10. The CDR3 consists of 19 residues. Germline V gives CDR1 SGHTA, CDR2 FQGNSA. The CDR3 nucleotides are TGTGCCAGCAGCTTAATGCCCGGACTAGCGGGAGTAAGCACCGGGGAGCTGTTTTTT. The encoded protein is CASSLMPGLAGVSTGELFF.

In its sample, this clone was seen once. V usage is TRBV14 and J usage is TRBJ2-5; 12 bases agree with TRBD1. J lost 4 bases, V lost 1 base, and 4 bases had no gene match. Germline values: CDR1 SGHDN, CDR2 FVKESK. This CDR3 has 16 amino acids. The CDR3 loop is CASSQAGTGGRETQYF. The DNA of the CDR3 is TGTGCCAGCAGCCAAGCCGGGACAGGGGGCAGAGAGACCCAGTACTTC.

The J gene is TRBJ1-1, the V gene TRBV5-5; TRBD1 is a possible D gene (6 bases). Trimming left V 4 bases short and J 1 base short, with 14 bases between. CDR1 SGHKS and CDR2 YYEKEE come from the germline V gene (reference sequence). The CDR3 loop spans 15 amino acids. This CDR3 reads CASSPWTVPNTEAFF. CDR3 DNA: TGTGCCAGCAGCCCGTGGACAGTCCCGAACACTGAAGCTTTCTTT.

This chain connects TRBV6-5 to TRBJ1-2, with a weak D call TRBD1 (5 bases). V lost 2 bases and J 7 bases, leaving 14 bases between the germline ends. Germline V gene lookup returns CDR1 MNHEY and CDR2 SVGAGI. The CDR3 contains 14 residues. The CDR3 loop reads CASSYVRGRSGYTF. The CDR3 bases are TGTGCCAGCAGTTACGTACGGGGGAGGTCTGGCTACACCTTC.

CDR3 residues: CASSLRSGVGYTF. CDR3 DNA sequence: TGTGCCAGCAGTTTAAGGTCAGGGGTGGGCTACACCTTC. V is TRBV27 and J is TRBJ1-2, with D perhaps TRBD1 (6 bases). V was clipped by 2 bases and J by 8 bases, with 12 bases between them. Germline-derived CDR1 and CDR2 are MNHEY and SMNVEV (reference sequence). The CDR3 length is 13 residues.

A single count supports this clone. The chain has TRBV27 and TRBJ2-7; 10 bases fit TRBD1. This CDR3 has 14 amino acids. Trimming removed 11 bases from V and 3 bases from J; junction bases left unmatched: 10. Germline CDR1 is MNHEY and CDR2 is SMNVEV (reference sequence). For the CDR3, the DNA is TGTGCCTCCAAACCCGGGACAGGGGTCTACGAGCAGTACTTC. Amino acid sequence: CASKPGTGVYEQYF.

The chain carries TRBV2 and TRBJ1-5; 7 bases agree with TRBD1. In germline, CDR1 is SNHLY, CDR2 FYNNEI. CDR3 length: 15 amino acids. V lost 7 bases and J lost 4; bases outside the gene matches: 10. This CDR3 is CASTATGTENQPQHF. In nucleotides, the CDR3 is TGTGCCAGCACAGCAACCGGGACAGAAAATCAGCCCCAGCATTTT.

CDR3: CATAGTRTYEQYF. CDR3 coding DNA: TGTGCCACAGCCGGGACTAGGACCTACGAGCAGTACTTC. This chain links TRBV2 with TRBJ2-7; 8 bases map to TRBD2. The length of the CDR3 is 13 residues. V was clipped by 10 bases and J by 2 bases; unmatched bases: 7. The germline V gene encodes CDR1 SNHLY and CDR2 FYNNEI.

The chain carries TRBV2 and TRBJ2-1; 10 bases are shared with TRBD2. Germline-derived CDR1 and CDR2 are SNHLY and FYNNEI. V was pared by 3 bases and J by 7 bases, with 12 bases of the junction left unmatched. The CDR3 contains 17 residues. The CDR3 sequence: CASSEVLTSGVMNEQFF. In DNA form, the CDR3 reads TGTGCCAGCAGTGAGGTTCTCACTAGCGGGGTTATGAATGAGCAGTTCTTC.

The rearrangement uses TRBV2 and TRBJ2-4, with TRBD1 as a possible D gene (6 bases). The V gene lost 5 bases and the J gene lost 6 bases, with 17 bases spanning the gap. Germline CDR1 is SNHLY and CDR2 is FYNNEI. The CDR3 spans 15 residues. CDR3 amino acids: CASSLRGFGINIQYF. The CDR3 bases are TGTGCCAGCAGTCTCAGGGGATTTGGTATAAACATTCAGTACTTC.

This chain connects TRBV30 to TRBJ2-6; perhaps TRBD1 as D (6 bases). V was clipped by 5 bases and J by 1 base, with 9 bases between them. Germline values: CDR1 GTSNPN, CDR2 SVGIG (reference sequence). The CDR3 sequence is 14 residues long. In DNA, the CDR3 is TGTGCCTGGGCCAGGGGATCTGGGGCCAACGTCCTGACTTTC. Translated: CAWARGSGANVLTF.

The chain couples TRBV24-1 to TRBJ2-3; D possibly corresponds to TRBD1 (5 bases). V was trimmed by 10 bases and J by 0 bases, leaving 10 bases between them. CDR1 is KGHDR and CDR2 is SFDVKD in the germline V gene. This CDR3 spans 13 amino acids. CDR3 in amino acids: CATGLPSTDTQYF. The CDR3 nucleotides read TGTGCCACGGGGCTGCCTAGCACAGATACGCAGTATTTT.

This chain connects TRBV13 to TRBJ1-1; 10 bases are shared with TRBD1. Trimming took 5 bases from V and 7 from J; bases not matched to a gene: 10. This CDR3 contains 15 residues. Germline lookup yields CDR1 PRHDT and CDR2 FYEKMQ (reference sequence). CDR3 sequence (DNA): TGTGCCAGCAGCGCAGCCGGGACAGGGGTTTTTGAAGCTTTCTTT. Translating it yields CASSAAGTGVFEAFF.

V gene TRBV7-6 combines with J gene TRBJ1-1; 7 nucleotides align to TRBD1. Trimming at V came to 8 bases and at J to 4 bases, leaving 4 bases not matched to a gene. Germline V gene lookup returns CDR1 SGHVS and CDR2 FNYEAQ. The CDR3 totals 12 residues. The CDR3 reads CASVTGSTEAFF. The CDR3 bases are TGTGCCAGCGTGACAGGGAGCACTGAAGCTTTCTTT.

This sequence joins TRBV5-1 and TRBJ1-1; tentatively, D is TRBD1 (6 bases). The V gene lost 4 bases and the J gene lost 0 bases, with 16 bases spanning the gap. The CDR3 consists of 16 residues. The germline V gene has CDR1 SGHRS and CDR2 YFSETQ. The CDR3 DNA follows: TGCGCCAGCAGCCGGACCCAGGGGTCTATGAACACTGAAGCTTTCTTT. It codes for CASSRTQGSMNTEAFF. Supplemented by reference TRBV5-1 and TRBJ1-1, the full variable domain reads KAGVTQTPRYLIKTRGQQVTLSCSPISGHRSVSWYQQTPGQGLQFLFEYFSETQRNKGNFPGRFSGRQFSNSRSEMNVSTLELGDSALYLCASSRTQGSMNTEAFFGQGTRLTVV.

J is TRBJ2-3 and V is TRBV5-4; D uncertain. The CDR3 totals 14 residues. The V end lost 2 bases, the J end lost 2 bases, and 9 bases lay between the germline ends. Germline CDR1 is SGHNT and CDR2 is YYREEE (reference sequence). The CDR3, as DNA: TGTGCCAGCAGCTTTGGCAGGAACACAGATACGCAGTATTTT. Translated: CASSFGRNTDTQYF.

The chain employs TRBV10-3 and TRBJ2-3; weak D call: TRBD2 (7 bases). The germline V and J ends were trimmed by 8 bases and 4 bases, with 19 bases remaining between them. The germline V gene encodes CDR1 ENHRY and CDR2 SYGVKD. The CDR3 is made up of 15 amino acids. CDR3 amino acids: CAIRRGQGMADTQYF. As DNA, the CDR3 is TGTGCCATCCGGCGGGGGCAGGGCATGGCAGATACGCAGTATTTT.

The V and J genes are TRBV5-5 and TRBJ2-1, with a possible D match to TRBD2 (6 bases). Looked up from germline, CDR1 is SGHKS and CDR2 is YYEKEE (reference sequence). The V end was cut by 3 bases, the J end by 6 bases, with 16 bases between. The CDR3 is made up of 15 amino acids. The CDR3 loop is CASSSRDSASNEQFF. Here the CDR3 DNA reads TGTGCCAGCAGCTCGCGGGACTCAGCTTCCAATGAGCAGTTCTTC.

The chain has TRBV6-6 and TRBJ1-5; TRBD1 is a possible D gene (6 bases). The V end lost 5 bases, the J end lost 0 bases, and 17 bases lay between the germline ends. This CDR3 has 17 residues. Germline V gene sequence: CDR1 MNHNY, CDR2 SVGAGI (reference sequence). The CDR3 nucleotides read TGTGCCAGCAGTCCTACCGGGACACCTTATAGCAATCAGCCCCAGCATTTT. This sequence encodes CASSPTGTPYSNQPQHF.

The chain combines TRBV18 with TRBJ2-2; no definite D call. The CDR3 extends over 17 amino acids. CDR1 is KGHSH and CDR2 is LQKENI in the germline V gene. V lost 3 bases, J lost 0 bases, and 14 bases lay in between. The CDR3 is CASSPLPLPTNTGELFF. CDR3 DNA: TGTGCCAGCTCACCGCTCCCCCTACCTACGAACACCGGGGAGCTGTTTTTT.

This clone was picked up one time. This chain links TRBV6-5 with TRBJ1-2; a weak D match, TRBD1 (5 bases). CDR3 length: 13 amino acids. The germline V gene encodes CDR1 MNHEY and CDR2 SVGAGI. Trimming cost V 7 bases and J 5 bases, with 14 bases left between them. CDR3 in DNA: TGTGCCAGCACCGTGGGGGGTGGGTATGGCTACACCTTC. This codes for CASTVGGGYGYTF.

J is TRBJ2-7 and V is TRBV27; TRBD2 matches 10 bases. Germline CDR1 is MNHEY and CDR2 is SMNVEV (reference sequence). V lost 5 bases to trimming and J lost 5 bases; unmatched junction nucleotides: 6. CDR3 length: 14 residues. In nucleotides, the CDR3 is TGTGCCAGCAGTAGCGGGAGGGCGTTCAACGAGCAGTACTTC. Residues: CASSSGRAFNEQYF.

This chain connects TRBV11-2 to TRBJ2-7; D perhaps matches TRBD2 (6 bases). The V end lost 5 bases, the J end lost 5 bases, and 10 bases lay between the germline ends. Germline V gives CDR1 SGHAT, CDR2 FQNNGV. The CDR3 is 12 amino acids. CDR3 DNA sequence: TGTGCCAGCAGCCACGGAGGGGACGAGCAGTACTTC. This encodes CASSHGGDEQYF. Looking up the rest from reference TRBV11-2 and TRBJ2-7 gives the full variable domain: EAGVAQSPRYKIIEKRQSVAFWCNPISGHATLYWYQQILGQGPKLLIQFQNNGVVDDSQLPKDRFSAERLKGVDSTLKIQPAKLEDSAVYLCASSHGGDEQYFGPGTRLTVT.

The chain employs TRBV5-6 and TRBJ2-7; perhaps TRBD1 as D (5 bases). The V end lost 4 bases, the J end lost 4 bases, and 15 bases lay between the germline ends. The CDR3 is 14 residues long. Germline lookup yields CDR1 SGHDT and CDR2 YYEEEE. The CDR3 DNA follows: TGTGCCAGCAGCCCTGACAGTTTTTCTTACGAGCAGTACTTC. Amino acid sequence: CASSPDSFSYEQYF.

The chain couples TRBV13 to TRBJ2-7; 8 bases are a match to TRBD1. Germline loops: CDR1 PRHDT, CDR2 FYEKMQ (reference sequence). CDR3 length: 15 amino acids. Trimming at V came to 4 bases and at J to 2 bases, leaving 7 bases not matched to a gene. The CDR3 nucleotides read TGTGCCAGCAGCTGGTCCGGGACAGGAACCTACGAGCAGTACTTC. Encoded protein: CASSWSGTGTYEQYF.